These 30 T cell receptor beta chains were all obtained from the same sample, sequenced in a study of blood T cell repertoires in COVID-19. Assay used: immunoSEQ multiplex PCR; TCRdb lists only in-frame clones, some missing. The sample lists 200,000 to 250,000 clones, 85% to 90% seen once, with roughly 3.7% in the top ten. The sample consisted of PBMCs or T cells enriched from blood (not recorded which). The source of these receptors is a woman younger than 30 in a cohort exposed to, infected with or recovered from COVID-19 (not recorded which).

The DNA of the CDR3 is TGTGCCAGCCTAAGGGCGGGAGATGAGACCCAGTACTTC. Translated: CASLRAGDETQYF. V and J are TRBV7-9 and TRBJ2-5; TRBD2 agrees at 7 bases. After removal of 8 bases from V and 5 bases from J, the junction contained 8 bases not matched to a gene. CDR1 SEHNR and CDR2 FQNEAQ come from the germline V gene (reference sequence). This CDR3 has 13 residues.

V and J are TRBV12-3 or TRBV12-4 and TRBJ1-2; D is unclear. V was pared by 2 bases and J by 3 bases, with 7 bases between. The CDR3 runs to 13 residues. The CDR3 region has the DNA TGTGCCAGCAGTTTACAGGTTTACTATGGCTACACCTTC. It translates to CASSLQVYYGYTF.

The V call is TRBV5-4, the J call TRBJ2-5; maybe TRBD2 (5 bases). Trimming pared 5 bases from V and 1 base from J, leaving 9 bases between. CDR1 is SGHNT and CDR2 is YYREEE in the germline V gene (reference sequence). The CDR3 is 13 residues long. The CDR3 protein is CASRTDFQETQYF. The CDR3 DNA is TGTGCCAGCAGAACGGACTTCCAAGAGACCCAGTACTTC.

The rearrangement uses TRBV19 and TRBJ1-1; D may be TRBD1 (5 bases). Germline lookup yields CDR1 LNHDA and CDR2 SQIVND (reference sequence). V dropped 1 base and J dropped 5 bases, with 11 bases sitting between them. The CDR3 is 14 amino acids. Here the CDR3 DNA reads TGTGCCAGTAGTATAGTGCGGGGGTCGACTGAAGCTTTCTTT. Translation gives CASSIVRGSTEAFF.

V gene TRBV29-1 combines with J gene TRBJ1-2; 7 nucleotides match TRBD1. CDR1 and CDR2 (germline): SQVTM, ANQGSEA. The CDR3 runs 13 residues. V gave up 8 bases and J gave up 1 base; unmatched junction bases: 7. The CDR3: CSITGDINYGYTF. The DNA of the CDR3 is TGCAGCATAACAGGGGACATTAACTATGGCTACACCTTC.

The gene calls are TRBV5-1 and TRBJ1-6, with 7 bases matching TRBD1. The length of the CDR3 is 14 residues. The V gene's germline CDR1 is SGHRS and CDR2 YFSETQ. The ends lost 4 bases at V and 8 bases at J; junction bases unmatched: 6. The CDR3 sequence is CASSTDRVDSPLHF. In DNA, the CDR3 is TGCGCCAGCAGCACCGACAGGGTAGATTCACCCCTCCACTTT.

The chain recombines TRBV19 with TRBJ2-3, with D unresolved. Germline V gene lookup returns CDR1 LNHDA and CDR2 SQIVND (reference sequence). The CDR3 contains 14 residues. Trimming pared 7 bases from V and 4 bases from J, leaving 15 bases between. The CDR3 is CASKEALNADTQYF. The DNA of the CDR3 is TGTGCCAGTAAAGAAGCCCTAAACGCAGATACGCAGTATTTT.

The CDR3: CASSLGLADEQFF. The CDR3 nucleotides read TGTGCCAGCAGCTTGGGCCTAGCGGATGAGCAGTTCTTC. The rearrangement links TRBV5-4 to TRBJ2-1, with 7 bases that match TRBD2. V trimming: 0 bases; J trimming: 8 bases; junction bases outside the gene matches: 2. Germline values: CDR1 SGHNT, CDR2 YYREEE (reference sequence). The CDR3 is 13 residues long.

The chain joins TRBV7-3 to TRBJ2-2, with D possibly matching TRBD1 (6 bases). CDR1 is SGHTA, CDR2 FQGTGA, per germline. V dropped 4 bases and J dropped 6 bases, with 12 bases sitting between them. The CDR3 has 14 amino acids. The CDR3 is CASSSLRGSGELFF. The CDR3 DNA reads TGTGCCAGCAGCTCACTCAGGGGATCCGGGGAGCTGTTTTTT.

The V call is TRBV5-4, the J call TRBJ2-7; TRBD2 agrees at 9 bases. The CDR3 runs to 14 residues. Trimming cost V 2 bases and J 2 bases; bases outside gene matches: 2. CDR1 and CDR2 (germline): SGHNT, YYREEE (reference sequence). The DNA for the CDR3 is TGTGCCAGCAGCTTCGGGACTAGCCCCTACGAGCAGTACTTC. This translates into CASSFGTSPYEQYF.

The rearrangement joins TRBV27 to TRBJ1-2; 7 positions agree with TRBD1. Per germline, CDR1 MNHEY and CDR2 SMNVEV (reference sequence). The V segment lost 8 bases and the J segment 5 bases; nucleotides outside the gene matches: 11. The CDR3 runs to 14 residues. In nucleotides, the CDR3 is TGTGCCAGCGGACAACAGGGGTTTGGTTATGGCTACACCTTC. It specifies CASGQQGFGYGYTF.

CDR3 region: CASSSGLAGVETQYF. CDR3 sequence (DNA): TGTGCCAGCAGTTCAGGACTAGCGGGAGTGGAGACCCAGTACTTC. This chain uses TRBV6-5 with TRBJ2-5; 13 bases agree with TRBD2. With 4 bases clipped from V and 5 bases from J, the junction kept 4 bases outside the gene matches. Germline V gene sequence: CDR1 MNHEY, CDR2 SVGAGI. The CDR3 extends over 15 amino acids.

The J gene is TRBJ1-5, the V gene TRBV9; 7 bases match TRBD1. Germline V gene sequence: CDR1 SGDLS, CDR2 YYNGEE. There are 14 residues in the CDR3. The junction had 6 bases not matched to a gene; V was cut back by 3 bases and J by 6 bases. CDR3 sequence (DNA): TGTGCCAGCAGCGCGGGGACAGAAACTCAGCCCCAGCATTTT. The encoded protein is CASSAGTETQPQHF.

The CDR3 bases are TGTGCCAGCAGCCTCGAGATTATCTACGAGCAGTACTTC. Amino acid sequence: CASSLEIIYEQYF. This chain uses TRBV5-4 with TRBJ2-7; D is undetermined. The germline V gene has CDR1 SGHNT and CDR2 YYREEE (reference sequence). Trimming stripped 4 bases from V and 3 bases from J, with 11 bases between. CDR3 length: 13 amino acids.

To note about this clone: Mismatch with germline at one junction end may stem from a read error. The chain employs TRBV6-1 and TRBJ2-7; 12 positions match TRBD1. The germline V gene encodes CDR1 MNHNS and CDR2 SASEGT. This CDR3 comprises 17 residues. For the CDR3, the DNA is TGTGCCAGCAGTGAACCCCTAGGGGGACAGGGGGCTGACGGCGGAGACTTC. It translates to CASSEPLGGQGADGGDF.

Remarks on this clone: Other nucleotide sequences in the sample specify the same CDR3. CDR3 in DNA: TGTGCCAGCAGCGGACAGGTGAACACTGAAGCTTTCTTT. Protein sequence: CASSGQVNTEAFF. The chain employs TRBV7-9 and TRBJ1-1, with TRBD1 matching 7 bases. CDR3 size: 13 residues. Germline assignment: CDR1 SEHNR and CDR2 FQNEAQ (reference sequence). V gave up 5 bases and J gave up 0 bases; unmatched junction bases: 0.

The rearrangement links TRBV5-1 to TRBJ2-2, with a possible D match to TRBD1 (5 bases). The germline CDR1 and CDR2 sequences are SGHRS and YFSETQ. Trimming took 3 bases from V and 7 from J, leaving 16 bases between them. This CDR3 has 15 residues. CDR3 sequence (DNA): TGCGCCAGCAGCTACGTCCCAGGGTCGGGCGGGGAGCTGTTTTTT. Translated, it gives CASSYVPGSGGELFF. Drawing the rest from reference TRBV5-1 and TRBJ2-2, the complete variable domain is KAGVTQTPRYLIKTRGQQVTLSCSPISGHRSVSWYQQTPGQGLQFLFEYFSETQRNKGNFPGRFSGRQFSNSRSEMNVSTLELGDSALYLCASSYVPGSGGELFFGEGSRLTVL.

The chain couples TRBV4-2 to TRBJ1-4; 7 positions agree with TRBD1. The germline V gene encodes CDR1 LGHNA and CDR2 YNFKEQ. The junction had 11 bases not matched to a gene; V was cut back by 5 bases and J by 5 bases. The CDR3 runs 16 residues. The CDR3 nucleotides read TGTGCCAGCAGCTCAGAAAGACAGGGAAGGAATGAAAAACTGTTTTTT. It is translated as CASSSERQGRNEKLFF.

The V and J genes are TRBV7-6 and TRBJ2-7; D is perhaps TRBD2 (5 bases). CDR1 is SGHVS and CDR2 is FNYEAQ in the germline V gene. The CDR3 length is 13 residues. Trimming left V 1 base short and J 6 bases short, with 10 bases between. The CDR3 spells CASSLVGGREQYF. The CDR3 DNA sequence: TGTGCCAGCAGCTTAGTTGGAGGTCGCGAGCAGTACTTC.

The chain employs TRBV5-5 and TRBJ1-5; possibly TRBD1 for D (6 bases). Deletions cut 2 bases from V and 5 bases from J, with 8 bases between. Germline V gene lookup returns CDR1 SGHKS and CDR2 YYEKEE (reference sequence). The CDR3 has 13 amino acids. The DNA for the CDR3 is TGTGCCAGCAGCTTACAGGGAGATCAGCCCCAGCATTTT. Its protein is CASSLQGDQPQHF.

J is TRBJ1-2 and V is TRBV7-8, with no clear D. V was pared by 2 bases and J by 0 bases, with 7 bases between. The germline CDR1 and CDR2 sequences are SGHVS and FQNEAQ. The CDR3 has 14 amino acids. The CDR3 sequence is CASSLSFSNYGYTF. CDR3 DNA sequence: TGTGCCAGCAGCTTATCATTTTCTAACTATGGCTACACCTTC.

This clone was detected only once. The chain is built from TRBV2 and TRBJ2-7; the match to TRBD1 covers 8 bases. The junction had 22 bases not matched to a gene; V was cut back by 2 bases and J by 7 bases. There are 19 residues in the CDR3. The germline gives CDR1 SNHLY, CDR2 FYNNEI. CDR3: CASSESGTGTRMERGEQYF. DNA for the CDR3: TGTGCCAGCAGTGAAAGTGGGACAGGCACTAGAATGGAGAGGGGAGAGCAGTACTTC. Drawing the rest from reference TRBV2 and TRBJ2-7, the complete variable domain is EPEVTQTPSHQVTQMGQEVILRCVPISNHLYFYWYRQILGQKVEFLVSFYNNEISEKSEIFDDQFSVERPDGSNFTLKIRSTKLEDSAMYFCASSESGTGTRMERGEQYFGPGTRLTVT.

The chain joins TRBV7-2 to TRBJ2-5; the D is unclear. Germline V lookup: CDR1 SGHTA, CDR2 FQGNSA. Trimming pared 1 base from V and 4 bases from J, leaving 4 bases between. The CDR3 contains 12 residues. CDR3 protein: CASSLVLETQYF. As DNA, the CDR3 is TGTGCCAGCAGCTTAGTCCTAGAGACCCAGTACTTC.

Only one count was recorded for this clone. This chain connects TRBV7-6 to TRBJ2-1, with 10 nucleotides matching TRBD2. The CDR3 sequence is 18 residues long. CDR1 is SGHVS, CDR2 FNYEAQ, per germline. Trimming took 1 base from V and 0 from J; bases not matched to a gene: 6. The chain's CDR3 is CASSLVASGGSSYNEQFF. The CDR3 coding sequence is TGTGCCAGCAGCTTAGTTGCTAGCGGGGGCAGCTCCTACAATGAGCAGTTCTTC.

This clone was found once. CDR3 nucleotides: TGTGCCAGCTCGCCGCTGGACAGTGAGGGCACTGAAGCTTTCTTT. Translated, it gives CASSPLDSEGTEAFF. This chain connects TRBV18 to TRBJ1-1; possible D gene TRBD1, 6 bases. V lost 6 bases to trimming and J lost 4 bases, with 18 bases between them. The CDR3 length is 15 residues. Germline V gene data show CDR1 as KGHSH and CDR2 as LQKENI.

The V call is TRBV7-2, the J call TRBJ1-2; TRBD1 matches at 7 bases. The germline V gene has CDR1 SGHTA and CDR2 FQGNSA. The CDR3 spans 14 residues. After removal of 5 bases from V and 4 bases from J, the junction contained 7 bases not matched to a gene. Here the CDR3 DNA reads TGTGCCAGCAGCCTAGGGACAGACTCCTATGGCTACACCTTC. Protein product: CASSLGTDSYGYTF.

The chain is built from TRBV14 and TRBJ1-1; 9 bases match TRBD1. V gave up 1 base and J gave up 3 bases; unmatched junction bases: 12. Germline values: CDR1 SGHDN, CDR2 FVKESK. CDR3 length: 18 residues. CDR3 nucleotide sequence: TGTGCCAGCAGCCAAGGCCGGACAGGGGCGCACGGGGACACTGAAGCTTTCTTT. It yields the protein CASSQGRTGAHGDTEAFF.

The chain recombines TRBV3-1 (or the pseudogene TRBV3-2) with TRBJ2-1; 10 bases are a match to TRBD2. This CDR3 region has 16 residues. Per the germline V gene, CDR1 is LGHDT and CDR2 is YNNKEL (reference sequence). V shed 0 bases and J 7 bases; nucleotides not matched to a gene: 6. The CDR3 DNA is TGTGCCAGCAGCCAAGAAAGGAGCGGGGGGGCTAATGAGCAGTTCTTC. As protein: CASSQERSGGANEQFF.

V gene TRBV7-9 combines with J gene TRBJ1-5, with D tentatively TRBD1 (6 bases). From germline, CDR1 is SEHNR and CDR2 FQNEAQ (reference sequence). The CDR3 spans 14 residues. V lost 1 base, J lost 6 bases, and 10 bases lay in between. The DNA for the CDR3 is TGTGCCAGCAGCTTAGGAGGCAGGGGTCAGCCCCAGCATTTT. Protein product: CASSLGGRGQPQHF.

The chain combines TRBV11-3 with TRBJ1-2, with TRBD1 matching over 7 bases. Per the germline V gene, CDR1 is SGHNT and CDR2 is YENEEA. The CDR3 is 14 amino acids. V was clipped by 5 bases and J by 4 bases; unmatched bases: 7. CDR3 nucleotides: TGTGCCAGCAGCCCACGGACAGGTGCCTATGGCTACACCTTC. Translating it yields CASSPRTGAYGYTF.